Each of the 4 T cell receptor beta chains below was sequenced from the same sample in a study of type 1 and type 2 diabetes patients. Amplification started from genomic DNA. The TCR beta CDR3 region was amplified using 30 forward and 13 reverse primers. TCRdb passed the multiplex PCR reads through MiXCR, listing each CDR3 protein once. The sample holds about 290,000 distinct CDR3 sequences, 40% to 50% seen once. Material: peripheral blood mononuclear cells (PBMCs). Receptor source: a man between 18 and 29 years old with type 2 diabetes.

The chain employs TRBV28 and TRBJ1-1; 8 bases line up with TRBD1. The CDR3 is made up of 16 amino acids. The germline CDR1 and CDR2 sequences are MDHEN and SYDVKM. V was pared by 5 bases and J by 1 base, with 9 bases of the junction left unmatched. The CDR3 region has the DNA TGTGCCAGCAGTATAGACAGGGGTATGGAGAACACTGAAGCTTTCTTT. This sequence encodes CASSIDRGMENTEAFF.

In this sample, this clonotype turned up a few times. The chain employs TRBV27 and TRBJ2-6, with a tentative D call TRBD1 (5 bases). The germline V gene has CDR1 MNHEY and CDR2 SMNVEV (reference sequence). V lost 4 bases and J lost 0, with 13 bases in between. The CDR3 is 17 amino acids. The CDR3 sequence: CASSSTASYSGANVLTF. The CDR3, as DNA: TGTGCCAGCAGTTCGACAGCTTCCTACTCTGGGGCCAACGTCCTGACTTTC.

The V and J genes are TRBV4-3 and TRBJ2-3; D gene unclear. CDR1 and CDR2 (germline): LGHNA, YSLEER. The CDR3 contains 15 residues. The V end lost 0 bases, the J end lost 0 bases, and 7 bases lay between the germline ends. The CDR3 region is CASSQDLYSTDTQYF. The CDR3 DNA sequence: TGCGCCAGCAGCCAAGACTTATACAGCACAGATACGCAGTATTTT.

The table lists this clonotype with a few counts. The CDR3 DNA is TGTGCCAGCAGTTTAGACTTCCGCCTCTCCTACGAGCAGTACTTC. This codes for CASSLDFRLSYEQYF. The genes are TRBV12-3 or TRBV12-4 and TRBJ2-7; D gene uncertain. V lost 1 base and J lost 0, with 10 bases in between. There are 15 residues in the CDR3.